This T cell receptor (beta chain) was sequenced in a study of shared clonotypes between healthy human individuals (dated by TCRdb to the early 2020s). The study in broad terms: A couple of women and a few men aged 18 to 49 years were included in the cohort. For each donor, three plates each were used for CD4 naive and CD4 memory, two plates were used for CD8 naive, and one plate was used for CD8 memory. To estimate repertoire size and how much clonotype sharing occurs between individuals, the study deeply sequenced the blood TCR repertoires of several healthy adults. To increase sequencing depth and limit assay-specific biases, different laboratories used diverse techniques to prepare libraries and sequence TCR repertoires. Per donor, leukapheresis produced somewhere between about 0.8 and 9.5 billion PBMCs. The investigation overall reported the following: Naive subsets generally had larger estimated clonotype richness than memory subsets did. Sharing across four donors was observed for 4.5% to 6.5% of naive CD4, under 4% of naive CD8, 2.3% of memory CD4, and roughly 0.4% of memory CD8 clonotypes. Pairwise subsampling indicated that sequencing depth was expected to affect the degree of clonotype sharing among donors. Compared with non-shared clonotypes, the clonotypes found in all four sorted-subset donors had higher generation probabilities. The small number of donors limited the genetic and exposure-history diversity represented. Even with the large sequencing depth, rarefaction of the sorted-subset datasets indicated that sequencing was incomplete. Sampling was restricted to blood, and TCR repertoires in tissues likely differ from the TCR repertoires found in blood.

The donors were healthy, HIV-negative adults who had no recently reported acute infections or vaccinations. Every donor was a Caucasian adult living in Nashville, Tennessee, USA. CD4+ T cells were enriched through magnetic negative selection, after which naive cells were positively selected on CD45RA and the remaining negative fraction served as the memory subset. Blood was obtained by leukapheresis, after which PBMCs were separated by Ficoll-Histopaque density gradient centrifugation and cryopreserved in liquid nitrogen vapor phase. Analytical flow cytometry was used to check the purity and quantity of every magnetically sorted T cell population. From each sorted fraction, genomic DNA was isolated and quantified by UV absorbance on a Nanodrop 2000c. A remark on this clone: The clone's antigen remains unknown. No base quality information exists; no much larger clone differs at one position.

Using the deep immunoSEQ assay, TCR CDR3 regions were amplified from genomic DNA by multiplex PCR. Extracted genomic DNA from each cell subset was distributed evenly across all wells of several immunoSEQ 96-well plates, and each plate was treated as a replicate. For sorted subsets, roughly 200 ng of genomic DNA, equivalent to 25,000 to 30,000 T cell genomes, went into each replicate PCR. Purified libraries were measured with a Qubit 3.0 fluorometer, size-checked on a Bioanalyzer 2100, and measured again with the KAPA Library Quantification kit. A separate single-read 150-cycle Illumina NextSeq 550 flow cell was used to sequence each immunoSEQ 96-well plate. Per the authors' processing: The immunoSEQ output contained only junctional sequences without quality scores, so filtering could not match that applied to full-length reads. Sequences were annotated with PyIR, a Python wrapper for IgBLAST v1.9, using IMGT germline references to assign V/J genes and CDR3. Reads with weak V/J assignments (E-value above 1e-6), missing CDR3, stop codons, out-of-frame junctions, or ambiguous translated residues were removed. A V3J clonotype was defined by an identical inferred V gene, J gene, and CDR3 amino acid sequence. The percentage overlap between two repertoires was calculated by dividing the number of shared unique clonotypes by the size of the smaller repertoire. Richness of each repertoire was evaluated using RTK rarefaction, the Chao1 estimator, and Recon v2.1 estimates of unobserved clonotypes. Generation probabilities for all TCRbeta clonotypes obtained by the gDNA method from four donors were computed using OLGA. Sourced from immuneACCESS, this table was stored by TCRdb with only in-frame sequences that have V and J called. A share of the clones is absent; for the studies checked, an unresolved V gene accounts for under half, and the remainder has no known explanation. V, J and clone size derive from that table, while D and trimming were established from the DNA sequence. This sample is represented by 2 million to 2.5 million clones; nearly 97% of them were singletons. The ten largest make up roughly 0.13% of the sample.

The germline V gene supplies CDR1 MDHEN and CDR2 SYDVKM. The CDR3 covers 14 residues, taking in both the cysteine and the phenylalanine. The sequence is cut down to CDR3 DNA, 42 bases in frame from base 1. Compared with germline, V lacks 2 bases and J lacks 5 bases; bases without a gene match: 5. This TCR was recovered from a man aged 18 to 30 in good health. The material sequenced was naive CD4+ T cells sorted from blood. Explained via the paper, the cell subset or site label denotes: CD45RA+ positively selected. The rearrangement joined TRBV28 to TRBJ2-7; 8 bases in the middle match TRBD2. This receptor has the CDR3 CASSLRGGGNEQYF. The DNA reads TGTGCCAGCAGTTTACGGGGGGGCGGGAACGAGCAGTACTTC.